The 27 T cell receptor beta chains below come from one sample, sequenced in a study of blood T cell repertoires in COVID-19. Clones were read by immunoSEQ multiplex PCR, and TCRdb kept only the in-frame ones, dropping some. In the table there are around 19,000 clones, 85% to 90% of which are singletons. Sequencing was carried out using peripheral blood. Every receptor here comes from a woman between 55 and 75 years old with active COVID-19.

The gene calls are TRBV29-1 and TRBJ2-7, with 7 bases lining up with TRBD1. J was trimmed by 5 bases and V by 6 bases; bases with no gene match: 16. The CDR3 has 15 amino acids. Per germline, CDR1 SQVTM and CDR2 ANQGSEA. The CDR3 loop is CSVQHRDRARDEQYF. The CDR3 DNA sequence: TGCAGCGTCCAACACCGGGACAGAGCTAGGGACGAGCAGTACTTC.

This clone was seen more than once but under ten times. The gene calls are TRBV2 and TRBJ1-1, with D unclear. The length of the CDR3 is 13 residues. Germline CDR1 SNHLY, CDR2 FYNNEI. Trimming took 7 bases from V and 6 from J, leaving 15 bases between them. The chain's CDR3 is CASIGQVGAEAFF. In DNA, the CDR3 is TGTGCCAGCATCGGGCAGGTCGGGGCTGAAGCTTTCTTT.

As DNA, the CDR3 is TGTGCCAGCAGTTTATCTGGGGACACCGTCGAGTATCAGCCCCAGCATTTT. This gives the protein CASSLSGDTVEYQPQHF. The V and J genes are TRBV27 and TRBJ1-5; possible D gene TRBD1, 6 bases. The V end lost 0 bases, the J end lost 5 bases, and 17 bases lay between the germline ends. Germline V gives CDR1 MNHEY, CDR2 SMNVEV (reference sequence). There are 17 residues in the CDR3.

The chain is built from TRBV2 and TRBJ2-7; 8 bases are a match to TRBD1. Per the germline V gene, CDR1 is SNHLY and CDR2 is FYNNEI. The CDR3 runs to 15 residues. The trim removed 1 base at V and 4 bases at J, leaving 6 bases unmatched. The CDR3: CASSEGAGTGYEQYF. The CDR3 bases are TGTGCCAGCAGTGAAGGTGCTGGGACAGGATACGAGCAGTACTTC.

The CDR3 is CASSGQGPSYEQYF. CDR3 DNA: TGCGCCAGCTCGGGACAGGGTCCTTCCTACGAGCAGTACTTC. V and J are TRBV5-1 and TRBJ2-7; 9 bases are a match to TRBD1. V lost 7 bases and J lost 1; bases outside the gene matches: 6. The CDR3 runs 14 residues. Germline V gene data show CDR1 as SGHRS and CDR2 as YFSETQ.

This sequence joins TRBV19 and TRBJ2-1; perhaps TRBD2 as D (6 bases). The length of the CDR3 is 14 residues. V was shortened by 5 bases and J by 7 bases, with 15 bases between the two germline ends. CDR1 LNHDA and CDR2 SQIVND come from the germline V gene (reference sequence). CDR3 residues: CASSLPGERNEQFF. The CDR3 bases are TGTGCCAGTAGTCTCCCGGGGGAGCGAAATGAGCAGTTCTTC.

V and J are TRBV5-6 and TRBJ1-1; D gene ambiguous. The CDR3 runs to 16 residues. Germline values: CDR1 SGHDT, CDR2 YYEEEE. V gave up 4 bases and J gave up 1 base, with 17 bases separating them. CDR3 bases: TGTGCCAGCAGCCCGAGGGCGGGCGCAACGAACACTGAAGCTTTCTTT. Its translation is CASSPRAGATNTEAFF.

The J gene is TRBJ1-1, the V gene TRBV27, with a weak D call TRBD1 (5 bases). The germline CDR1 and CDR2 sequences are MNHEY and SMNVEV (reference sequence). V lost 1 base and J 2 bases, leaving 5 bases between the germline ends. This CDR3 is built from 13 residues. CDR3 coding DNA: TGTGCCAGCAGTTTATGGGGCAACACTGAAGCTTTCTTT. Residues: CASSLWGNTEAFF.

In nucleotides, the CDR3 is TGTGCCAGCAGTTCCGGACAGGACACTGAAGCTTTCTTT. It encodes CASSSGQDTEAFF. V usage is TRBV6-5 and J usage is TRBJ1-1; 7 nucleotides align to TRBD1. In germline, CDR1 is MNHEY, CDR2 SVGAGI. V lost 4 bases to trimming and J lost 3 bases; unmatched junction nucleotides: 2. The CDR3 runs 13 residues.

The gene calls are TRBV5-5 and TRBJ1-1; D gene ambiguous. The length of the CDR3 is 14 residues. In germline, CDR1 is SGHKS, CDR2 YYEKEE (reference sequence). V lost 0 bases, J lost 0 bases, and 6 bases lay in between. Here the CDR3 DNA reads TGTGCCAGCAGCTTGGTCCTATTGAACACTGAAGCTTTCTTT. This translates into CASSLVLLNTEAFF.

The J gene is TRBJ1-3, the V gene TRBV6-5; D remains ambiguous. The V end lost 6 bases, the J end lost 8 bases, and 14 bases lay between the germline ends. The germline CDR1 and CDR2 sequences are MNHEY and SVGAGI. This CDR3 is 13 amino acids long. CDR3 residues: CASSPSGLDTIYF. The CDR3 region has the DNA TGTGCCAGCAGCCCGTCGGGTTTGGACACCATATATTTT.

This chain connects TRBV6-1 to TRBJ1-2; D possibly corresponds to TRBD1 (6 bases). This CDR3 has 15 residues. The V gene lost 2 bases and the J gene lost 0 bases, with 10 bases spanning the gap. Germline values: CDR1 MNHNS, CDR2 SASEGT. The CDR3 loop is CASSEFSGANYGYTF. DNA of the CDR3: TGTGCCAGCAGTGAATTCTCAGGGGCTAACTATGGCTACACCTTC.

V gene TRBV6-5 combines with J gene TRBJ2-5, with D possibly being TRBD1 (6 bases). The germline gives CDR1 MNHEY, CDR2 SVGAGI. The CDR3 contains 15 residues. V lost 6 bases and J lost 0, with 14 bases in between. The CDR3 nucleotides are TGTGCCAGCAGCCTCACAGGGAGCAACCAAGAGACCCAGTACTTC. Protein product: CASSLTGSNQETQYF.

This clone was seen only a few times. The chain couples TRBV6-1 to TRBJ1-6; 10 bases align to TRBD1. V lost 3 bases to trimming and J lost 8 bases; unmatched junction nucleotides: 7. The CDR3 contains 16 residues. The V gene's germline CDR1 is MNHNS and CDR2 SASEGT. The CDR3 here is CASSEISGTGDSPLHF. Here the CDR3 DNA reads TGTGCCAGCAGTGAGATTTCCGGGACAGGGGATTCACCCCTCCACTTT.

The chain couples TRBV6-5 to TRBJ2-1; D is unclear. CDR1 is MNHEY, CDR2 SVGAGI, per germline. This CDR3 comprises 13 residues. V was pared by 4 bases and J by 15 bases, with 19 bases between. The CDR3: CASSFNPRAEWFF. The CDR3 region has the DNA TGTGCCAGCAGTTTTAACCCCCGTGCAGAATGGTTCTTC.

The chain joins TRBV5-1 to TRBJ2-3; 7 bases agree with TRBD2. This CDR3 contains 15 residues. J lost 4 bases, V lost 4 bases, and 9 bases had no gene match. The V gene's germline CDR1 is SGHRS and CDR2 YFSETQ. The CDR3 bases are TGCGCCAGCAGCCCGTCAGGACTAGAATCAGATACGCAGTATTTT. Translating it yields CASSPSGLESDTQYF.

This clone was seen a handful of times. V and J are TRBV11-2 and TRBJ2-5, with D perhaps TRBD2 (7 bases). Germline CDR1 SGHAT, CDR2 FQNNGV. The CDR3 spans 13 residues. Between the trimmed V and J ends, which lost 2 bases and 5 bases, there was a span of 9 bases. CDR3 in DNA: TGTGCCAGCAGCTTATGGGGGGGCGAGACCCAGTACTTC. Its protein is CASSLWGGETQYF. The full variable domain, with the rest looked up from reference TRBV11-2 and TRBJ2-5, is EAGVAQSPRYKIIEKRQSVAFWCNPISGHATLYWYQQILGQGPKLLIQFQNNGVVDDSQLPKDRFSAERLKGVDSTLKIQPAKLEDSAVYLCASSLWGGETQYFGPGTRLLVL.

The chain carries TRBV9 and TRBJ1-2, with 8 bases that match TRBD1. The CDR3 sequence is 15 residues long. The ends lost 6 bases at V and 0 bases at J; junction bases unmatched: 7. Germline V gene data show CDR1 as SGDLS and CDR2 as YYNGEE. CDR3 sequence (DNA): TGTGCCAGCACATTGGCAGGGGGCTCTAACTATGGCTACACCTTC. This sequence encodes CASTLAGGSNYGYTF.

This chain joins TRBV27 and TRBJ2-5, with no clear D. The germline gives CDR1 MNHEY, CDR2 SMNVEV (reference sequence). This CDR3 has 14 residues. V was cut by 0 bases and J by 7 bases, with 12 bases left in between. The DNA of the CDR3 is TGTGCCAGCAGTTTATCCCCCCAGTCCCGGACCCAGTACTTC. Translated, it gives CASSLSPQSRTQYF.

This rearrangement joins TRBV6-5 to TRBJ1-6; D is unclear. Between the trimmed V and J ends, which lost 6 bases and 0 bases, there was a span of 6 bases. This CDR3 region has 14 residues. Germline V CDR1 and CDR2: MNHEY, SVGAGI. The CDR3 DNA follows: TGTGCCAGCAGAGGGAGCTCCTATAATTCACCCCTCCACTTT. Amino acids: CASRGSSYNSPLHF.

The V and J genes are TRBV29-1 and TRBJ2-4, with 7 bases fitting TRBD2. V was clipped by 6 bases and J by 6 bases; unmatched bases: 8. The germline V gene encodes CDR1 SQVTM and CDR2 ANQGSEA. CDR3 size: 13 residues. The CDR3 here is CSVRPGEGNIQYF. DNA for the CDR3: TGCAGCGTCCGGCCTGGGGAGGGAAACATTCAGTACTTC.

This clone was detected once. The chain links TRBV6-6 to TRBJ1-5, with a weak D call TRBD1 (6 bases). V gave up 4 bases and J gave up 7 bases, with 11 bases separating them. The CDR3 has 13 residues. Germline assignment: CDR1 MNHNY and CDR2 SVGAGI (reference sequence). The CDR3 nucleotides are TGTGCCAGCAGTTCGTTTGGGGGCCAGCCCCAGCATTTT. It is translated as CASSSFGGQPQHF.

The chain is built from TRBV18 and TRBJ2-7; weak D call: TRBD1 (6 bases). V gave up 1 base and J gave up 0 bases, with 13 bases separating them. CDR3 length equals 16 residues. Germline values: CDR1 KGHSH, CDR2 LQKENI. CDR3 region: CASSPRGPGRSYEQYF. The CDR3, as DNA: TGTGCCAGCTCACCACGGGGGCCAGGGCGCTCCTACGAGCAGTACTTC.

This clone was recorded once. V and J are TRBV14 and TRBJ1-1; D is unclear. CDR1 is SGHDN and CDR2 is FVKESK in the germline V gene. V was cut by 3 bases and J by 1 base, with 6 bases left in between. This CDR3 is built from 13 residues. The CDR3 DNA follows: TGTGCCAGCAGCCATCCAGGGAACACTGAAGCTTTCTTT. It yields the protein CASSHPGNTEAFF.

The genes are TRBV5-5 and TRBJ1-2; 7 bases match TRBD1. J lost 6 bases, V lost 4 bases, and 15 bases had no gene match. CDR3 length: 16 residues. The V gene's germline CDR1 is SGHKS and CDR2 YYEKEE (reference sequence). As DNA, the CDR3 is TGTGCCAGCAGCCAACAGACAGGGATCAGGGAGGATGGCTACACCTTC. Amino acid sequence: CASSQQTGIREDGYTF.

The chain joins TRBV6-4 to TRBJ2-1, with TRBD2 matching over 7 bases. The V gene's germline CDR1 is MRHNA and CDR2 SNTAGT. J gave up 3 bases and V 3 bases, and 5 bases lay outside the gene matches. The CDR3 contains 15 residues. In nucleotides, the CDR3 is TGTGCCAGCAGTGAAGGCGGGGGTAGCTACAATGAGCAGTTCTTC. This sequence encodes CASSEGGGSYNEQFF.

The chain recombines TRBV3-1 (or the pseudogene TRBV3-2) with TRBJ2-2; 10 nucleotides line up with TRBD1. The CDR3 runs 16 residues. J gave up 4 bases and V 1 base, and 3 bases lay outside the gene matches. Germline V gives CDR1 LGHDT, CDR2 YNNKEL (reference sequence). This CDR3 is CASSQGQGAVTGELFF. DNA of the CDR3: TGTGCCAGCAGCCAAGGACAGGGGGCTGTCACCGGGGAGCTGTTTTTT.